This is a list of T cell receptor beta chains from one sample in a study of CD8 T cells in ankylosing spondylitis. TCRdb redid the calling of the 5' RACE reads with MiXCR, one entry per CDR3 protein. The table includes about 840,000 distinct CDR3 sequences, about an eighth detected once. The sample consisted of blood, either unsorted or a sorted T cell fraction (not recorded which). These receptors all come from a male donor with ankylosing spondylitis. Both conserved end residues are part of each CDR3. D genes are given only for firm matches. Rows give clone size only sometimes, using once, few, many, or a class for an expanded clone.

TRBD1	once	TRBV15	TRBJ2-2	TGTGCCACCAGCAGAGATATACCGGGACAGGGGCCCGGGGAGCTGTTTTTT	CATSRDIPGQGPGELFF
-	few	TRBV5-1	TRBJ1-2	TGCGCCAGCAGCTTGTCAACAGGTCGGGCTGGCTACACCTTC	CASSLSTGRAGYTF
TRBD2	few	TRBV4-1	TRBJ2-1	TGCGCCAGCAGCATCCCGACTAGCGGGGACAATGAGCAGTTCTTC	CASSIPTSGDNEQFF
-	-	TRBV24-1	TRBJ2-3	TGTGCCACCAGTGATGCGCGGATGGCAGATACGCAGTATTTT	CATSDARMADTQYF
-	few	TRBV27	TRBJ2-7	TGTGCCAGCGCGAGGGGCCCCTACGAGCAGTACTTC	CASARGPYEQYF
-	-	TRBV27	TRBJ1-1	TGTGCCAGCAGTCACCACTGGGAGGCAGTCGACACTGAAGCTTTCTTT	CASSHHWEAVDTEAFF
-	few	TRBV29-1	TRBJ1-1	TGCAGCGTTCACCCGGGCGGCACTGAAGCTTTCTTT	CSVHPGGTEAFF
-	few	TRBV28	TRBJ2-1	TGTGCCAGCAGTTTCGGCGGGCCTGCCTACAATGAGCAGTTCTTC	CASSFGGPAYNEQFF
TRBD1	-	TRBV6-1	TRBJ1-1	TGTGCCAGCAGTCCACCGACAGGGATCACTGAAGCTTTCTTT	CASSPPTGITEAFF
TRBD1	few	TRBV6-6	TRBJ1-2	TGTGCCAGCAGAGACAGGGCGGCTAACACCTTC	CASRDRAANTF
-	few	TRBV20-1	TRBJ2-6	TGCAGTGCTAGAGATGTGAGGCGGGGATCCTCTGGGGCCAACGTCCTGACTTTC	CSARDVRRGSSGANVLTF
-	few	TRBV11-2	TRBJ2-5	TGTGCCAGCAGCGTCCTCCCGGGTTTCCAAGAGACCCAGTACTTC	CASSVLPGFQETQYF
-	-	TRBV6-1	TRBJ2-2	TGTGCCAGCAGCCCTGTTTGGGACGGCACCGGGGAGCTGTTTTTT	CASSPVWDGTGELFF
TRBD1	few	TRBV6-1	TRBJ2-2	TGTGCCAGCACCATCGACAGGGTGACCGGGGAGCTGTTTTTT	CASTIDRVTGELFF